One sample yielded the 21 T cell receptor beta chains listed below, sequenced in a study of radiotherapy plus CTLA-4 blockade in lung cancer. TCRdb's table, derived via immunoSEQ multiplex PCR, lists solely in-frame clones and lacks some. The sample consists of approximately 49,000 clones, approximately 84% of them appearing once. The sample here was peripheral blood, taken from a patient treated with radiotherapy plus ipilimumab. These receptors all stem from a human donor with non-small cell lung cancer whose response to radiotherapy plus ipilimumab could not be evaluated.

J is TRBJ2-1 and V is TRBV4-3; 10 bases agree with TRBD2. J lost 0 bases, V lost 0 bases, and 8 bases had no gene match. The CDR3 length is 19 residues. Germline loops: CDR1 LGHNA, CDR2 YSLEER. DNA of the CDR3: TGCGCCAGCAGCCAAGATCCGCTAGCGGGAGTCGGCTCCTACAATGAGCAGTTCTTC. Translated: CASSQDPLAGVGSYNEQFF.

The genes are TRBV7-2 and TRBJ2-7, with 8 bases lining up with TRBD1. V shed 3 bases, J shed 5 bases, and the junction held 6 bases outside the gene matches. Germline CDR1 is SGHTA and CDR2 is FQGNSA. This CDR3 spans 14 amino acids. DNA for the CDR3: TGTGCCAGCAGCTTCGGACAGGGAGGAAACGAGCAGTACTTC. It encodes CASSFGQGGNEQYF.

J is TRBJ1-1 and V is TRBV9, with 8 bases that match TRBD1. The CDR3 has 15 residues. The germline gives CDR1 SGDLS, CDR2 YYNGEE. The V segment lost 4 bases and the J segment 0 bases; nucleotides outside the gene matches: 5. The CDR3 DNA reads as TGTGCCAGCAGCTCTGAGACAGGGGTGAACACTGAAGCTTTCTTT. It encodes CASSSETGVNTEAFF.

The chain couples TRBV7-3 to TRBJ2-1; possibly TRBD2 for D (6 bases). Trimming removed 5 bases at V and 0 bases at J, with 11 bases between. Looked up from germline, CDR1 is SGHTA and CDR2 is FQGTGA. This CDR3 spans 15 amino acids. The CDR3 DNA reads TGTGCCAGCAGCCATGGTAGCGGCTCCTACAATGAGCAGTTCTTC. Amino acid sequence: CASSHGSGSYNEQFF.

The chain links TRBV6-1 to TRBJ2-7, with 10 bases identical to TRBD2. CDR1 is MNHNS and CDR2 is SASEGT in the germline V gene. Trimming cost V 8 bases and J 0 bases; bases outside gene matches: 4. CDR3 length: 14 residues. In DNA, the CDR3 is TGTGCCAGCTCACGGACTAGCGGCTCCTACGAGCAGTACTTC. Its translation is CASSRTSGSYEQYF.

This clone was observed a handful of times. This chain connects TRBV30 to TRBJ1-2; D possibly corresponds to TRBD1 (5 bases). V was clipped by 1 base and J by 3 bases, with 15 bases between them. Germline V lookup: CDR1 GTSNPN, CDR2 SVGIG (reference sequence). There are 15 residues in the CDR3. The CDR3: CAWSGQGYLDYGYTF. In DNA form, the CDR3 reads TGTGCCTGGAGTGGCCAGGGTTATTTGGACTATGGCTACACCTTC.

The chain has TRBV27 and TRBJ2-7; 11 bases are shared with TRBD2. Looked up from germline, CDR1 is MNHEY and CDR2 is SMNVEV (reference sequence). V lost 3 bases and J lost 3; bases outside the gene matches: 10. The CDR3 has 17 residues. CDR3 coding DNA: TGTGCCAGCAGTTTCACCCCCCGACTAGCGGGGCGCTACGAGCAGTACTTC. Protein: CASSFTPRLAGRYEQYF.

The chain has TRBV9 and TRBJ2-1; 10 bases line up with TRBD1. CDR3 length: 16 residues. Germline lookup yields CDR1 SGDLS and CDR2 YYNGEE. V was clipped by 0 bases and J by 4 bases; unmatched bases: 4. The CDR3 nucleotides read TGTGCCAGCAGCGTAGTCGGGACAGGGGCGTACAATGAGCAGTTCTTC. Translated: CASSVVGTGAYNEQFF.

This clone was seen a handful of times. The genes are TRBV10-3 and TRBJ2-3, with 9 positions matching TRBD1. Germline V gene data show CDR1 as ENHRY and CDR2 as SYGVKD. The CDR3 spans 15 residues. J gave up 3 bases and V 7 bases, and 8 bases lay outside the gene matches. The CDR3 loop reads CAITKGQGRTDTQYF. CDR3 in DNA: TGTGCCATCACCAAGGGACAGGGTAGGACAGATACGCAGTATTTT.

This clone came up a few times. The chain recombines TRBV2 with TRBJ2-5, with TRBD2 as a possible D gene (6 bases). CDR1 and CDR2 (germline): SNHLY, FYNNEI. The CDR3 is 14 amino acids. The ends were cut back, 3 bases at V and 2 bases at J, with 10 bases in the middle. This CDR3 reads CASSDRGRQETQYF. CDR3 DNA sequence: TGTGCCAGCAGTGATCGGGGGAGACAAGAGACCCAGTACTTC. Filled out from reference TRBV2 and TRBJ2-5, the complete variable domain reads EPEVTQTPSHQVTQMGQEVILRCVPISNHLYFYWYRQILGQKVEFLVSFYNNEISEKSEIFDDQFSVERPDGSNFTLKIRSTKLEDSAMYFCASSDRGRQETQYFGPGTRLLVL.

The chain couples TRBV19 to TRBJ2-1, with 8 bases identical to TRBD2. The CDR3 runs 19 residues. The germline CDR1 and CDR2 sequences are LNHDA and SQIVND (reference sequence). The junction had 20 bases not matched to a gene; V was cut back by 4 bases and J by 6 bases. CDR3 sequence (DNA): TGTGCCAGTAGTAAACTAGCGGCTTCCGACATGTGGACAATCAATGAGCAGTTCTTC. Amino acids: CASSKLAASDMWTINEQFF. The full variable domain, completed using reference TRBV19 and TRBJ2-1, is DGGITQSPKYLFRKEGQNVTLSCEQNLNHDAMYWYRQDPGQGLRLIYYSQIVNDFQKGDIAEGYSVSREKKESFPLTVTSAQKNPTAFYLCASSKLAASDMWTINEQFFGPGTRLTVL.

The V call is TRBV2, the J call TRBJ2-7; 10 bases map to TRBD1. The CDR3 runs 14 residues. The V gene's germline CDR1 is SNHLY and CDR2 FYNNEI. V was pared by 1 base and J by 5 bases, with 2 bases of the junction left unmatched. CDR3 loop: CASSEGDRGHEQYF. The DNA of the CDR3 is TGTGCCAGCAGTGAAGGGGACAGGGGACACGAGCAGTACTTC.

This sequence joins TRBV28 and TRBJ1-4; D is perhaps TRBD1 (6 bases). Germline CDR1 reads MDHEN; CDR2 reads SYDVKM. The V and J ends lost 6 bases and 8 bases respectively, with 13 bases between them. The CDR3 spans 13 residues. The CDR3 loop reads CASRRGQMEKLFF. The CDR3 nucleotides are TGTGCCAGCAGGCGCGGACAGATGGAAAAACTGTTTTTT.

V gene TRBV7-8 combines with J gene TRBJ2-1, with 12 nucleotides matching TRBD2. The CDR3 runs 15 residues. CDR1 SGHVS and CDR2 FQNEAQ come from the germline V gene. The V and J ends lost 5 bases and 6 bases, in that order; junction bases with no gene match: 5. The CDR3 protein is CASSQGTSGRNEQFF. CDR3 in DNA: TGTGCCAGCAGCCAAGGGACTAGCGGGCGCAATGAGCAGTTCTTC.

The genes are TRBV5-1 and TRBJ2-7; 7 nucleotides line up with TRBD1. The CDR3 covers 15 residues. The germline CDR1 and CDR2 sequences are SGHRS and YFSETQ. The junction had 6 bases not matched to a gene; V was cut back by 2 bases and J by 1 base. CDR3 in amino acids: CASSFRDSVSYEQYF. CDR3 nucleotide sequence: TGCGCCAGCAGCTTCCGGGACAGTGTATCCTACGAGCAGTACTTC.

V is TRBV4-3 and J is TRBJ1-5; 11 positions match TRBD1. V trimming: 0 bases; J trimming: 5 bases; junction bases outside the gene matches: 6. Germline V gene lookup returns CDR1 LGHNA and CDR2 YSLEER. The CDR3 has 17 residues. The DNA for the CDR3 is TGCGCCAGCAGCCAAGACGTGGGACAGGGGGGCTATCAGCCCCAGCATTTT. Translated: CASSQDVGQGGYQPQHF.

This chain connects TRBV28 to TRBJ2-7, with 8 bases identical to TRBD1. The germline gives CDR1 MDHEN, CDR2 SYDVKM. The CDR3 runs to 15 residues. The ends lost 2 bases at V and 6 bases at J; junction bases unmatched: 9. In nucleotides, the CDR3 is TGTGCCAGCAGTTTAGAGGCAGGGGGCTTAGGCGAGCAGTACTTC. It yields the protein CASSLEAGGLGEQYF.

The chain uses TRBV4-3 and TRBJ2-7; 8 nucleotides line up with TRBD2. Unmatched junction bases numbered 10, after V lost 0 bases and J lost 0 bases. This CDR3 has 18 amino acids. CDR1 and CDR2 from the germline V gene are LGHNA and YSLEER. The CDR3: CASSQERASGHLSYEQYF. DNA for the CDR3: TGCGCCAGCAGCCAAGAACGGGCTAGCGGGCACCTCTCCTACGAGCAGTACTTC.

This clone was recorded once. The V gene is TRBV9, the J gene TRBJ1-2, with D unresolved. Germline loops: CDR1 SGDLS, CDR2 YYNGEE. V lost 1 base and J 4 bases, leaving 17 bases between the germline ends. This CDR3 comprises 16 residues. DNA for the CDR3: TGTGCCAGCAGCGTATTTAGTAATCCAAGCATCTATGGCTACACCTTC. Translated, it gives CASSVFSNPSIYGYTF.

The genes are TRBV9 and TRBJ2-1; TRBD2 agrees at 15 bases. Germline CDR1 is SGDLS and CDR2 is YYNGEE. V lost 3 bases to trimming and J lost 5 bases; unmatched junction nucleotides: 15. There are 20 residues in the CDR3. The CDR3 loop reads CASSAPTGTSGRFSHNEQFF. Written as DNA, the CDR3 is TGTGCCAGCAGCGCGCCCACCGGGACTAGCGGGAGGTTTTCCCACAATGAGCAGTTCTTC. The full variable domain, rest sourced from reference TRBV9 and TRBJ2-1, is DSGVTQTPKHLITATGQRVTLRCSPRSGDLSVYWYQQSLDQGLQFLIQYYNGEERAKGNILERFSAQQFPDLHSELNLSSLELGDSALYFCASSAPTGTSGRFSHNEQFFGPGTRLTVL.

The CDR3 nucleotides are TGTGCCAGCAGTCCGAAGTACGAGCAGTACTTC. Encoded protein: CASSPKYEQYF. The V call is TRBV6-6, the J call TRBJ2-5; D remains unclear. The J call is uncertain, as TRBJ2-7 better fits the DNA end. The CDR3 has 11 residues. The germline CDR1 and CDR2 sequences are MNHNY and SVGAGI (reference sequence).